The clone carrying this TCR beta chain was counted a few times. The germline V and J ends were trimmed by 4 bases and 4 bases, with 16 bases remaining between them. This CDR3 has 15 amino acids. Germline V gene data show CDR1 as MNHEY and CDR2 as SVGEGT. The data originate from a study of CD8+CD57+ T cells in acquired aplastic anemia. The patients chosen for sequencing had shown expansion of CD8+CD57+ cells (detected by flow cytometry). Researchers used genomic DNA as the template to profile TCR beta VDJ and CDR3. TCRdb re-analysed the reads in MiXCR, keeping a single row per CDR3 protein. The sample records roughly 190,000 distinct CDR3 sequences, 48% being singletons.

The V and J genes are TRBV6-2 or TRBV6-3 and TRBJ1-1; D gene ambiguous. Sequencing was done on a sample of sorted CD4+, CD8+, or CD8+CD57+ T cells (not recorded which) from PBMCs. The TCR originated in a human donor with aplastic anemia. CDR3 protein: CASSSRSRGITEAFF. The CDR3, as DNA: TGTGCCAGCAGTTCGCGGTCCCGAGGGATCACTGAAGCTTTCTTT.